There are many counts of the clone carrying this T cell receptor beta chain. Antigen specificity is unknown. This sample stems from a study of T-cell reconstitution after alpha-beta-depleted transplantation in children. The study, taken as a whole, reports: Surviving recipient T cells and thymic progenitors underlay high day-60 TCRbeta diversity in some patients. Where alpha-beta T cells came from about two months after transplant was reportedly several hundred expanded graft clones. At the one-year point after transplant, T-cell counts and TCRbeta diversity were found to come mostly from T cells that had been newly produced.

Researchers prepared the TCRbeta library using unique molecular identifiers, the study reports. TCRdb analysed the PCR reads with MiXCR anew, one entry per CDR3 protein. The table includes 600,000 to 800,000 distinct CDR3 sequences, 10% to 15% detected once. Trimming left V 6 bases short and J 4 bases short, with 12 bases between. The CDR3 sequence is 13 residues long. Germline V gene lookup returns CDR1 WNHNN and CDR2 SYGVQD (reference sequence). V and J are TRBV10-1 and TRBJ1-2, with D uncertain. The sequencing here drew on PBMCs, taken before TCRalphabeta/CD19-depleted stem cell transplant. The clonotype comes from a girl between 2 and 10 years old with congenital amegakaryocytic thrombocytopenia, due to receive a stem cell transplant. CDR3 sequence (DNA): TGCGCCAGCAGCCAGTTCCTTTCCTATGGCTACACCTTC. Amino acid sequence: CASSQFLSYGYTF.